This TCR beta chain came from a study of blood T cells in healthy people across ages. Healthy individuals of Caucasian origin from Russia, aged roughly 6 to 95, served as donors. Worth noting for this clonotype: Its antigen remains unknown.

V was pared by 3 bases and J by 12 bases, with 15 bases between. This CDR3 region has 13 residues. Germline V CDR1 and CDR2: MNHEY, SMNVEV (reference sequence). Study-wide results and caveats: PBMC samples, being unsorted, prevented any conclusive comparison of naive and antigen-experienced cells.

The authors ran a second PCR of 7 to 11 cycles using a sample-barcoded 5' primer and a J-beta primer mix. Using its own MiXCR run on the 5' RACE reads, TCRdb lists one record per CDR3 protein. The table has about 680,000 distinct CDR3 sequences, approximately 49% seen once; the top ten hold 25% to 35%. The rearrangement uses TRBV27 and TRBJ2-1; no clear D. The source of this sequence is a woman aged 55-70 years in good health. Sequenced input: blood. In DNA, the CDR3 is TGTGCCAGCAGTTTCCGTCCAAGGGAAGCGCAGTTCTTC. This encodes CASSFRPREAQFF.